The 27 T cell receptor beta chains reported below all come from one sample, sequenced in a study of control samples from healthy donors and cancer patients. Assay: immunoSEQ multiplex PCR; the TCRdb copy retains only in-frame clones and omits some. The data show about 85,000 clones, roughly nine tenths seen once. Sequencing was carried out using blood. The source is a woman aged 55 to 70 in good health.

The table lists this clone with a count of one. The chain employs TRBV2 and TRBJ2-5, with 11 bases aligning to TRBD2. CDR1 is SNHLY and CDR2 is FYNNEI in the germline V gene. V trimming: 4 bases; J trimming: 7 bases; junction bases outside the gene matches: 2. The CDR3 has 13 amino acids. The CDR3 spells CASSAGTSGTQYF. CDR3 DNA sequence: TGTGCCAGCAGTGCCGGGACTAGCGGGACCCAGTACTTC. The variable domain in full, completed from reference TRBV2 and TRBJ2-5, reads EPEVTQTPSHQVTQMGQEVILRCVPISNHLYFYWYRQILGQKVEFLVSFYNNEISEKSEIFDDQFSVERPDGSNFTLKIRSTKLEDSAMYFCASSAGTSGTQYFGPGTRLLVL.

The rearrangement links TRBV5-8 to TRBJ2-7, with D perhaps matching TRBD1 (5 bases). The length of the CDR3 is 16 residues. V was shortened by 0 bases and J by 3 bases, with 16 bases between the two germline ends. The germline V gene encodes CDR1 SGHTS and CDR2 YDEGEE. The CDR3 sequence is CASSLGGITDSYEQYF. The CDR3 DNA reads as TGTGCCAGCAGCTTGGGTGGTATTACCGACAGCTACGAGCAGTACTTC. Full variable domain (rest looked up from reference TRBV5-8 and TRBJ2-7): EAGVTQSPTHLIKTRGQQATLRCSPISGHTSVYWYQQALGLGLQFLLWYDEGEERNRGNFPPRFSGRQFPNYSSELNVNALELEDSALYLCASSLGGITDSYEQYFGPGTRLTVT.

V and J are TRBV11-2 and TRBJ2-7; D is ambiguous. The germline V gene encodes CDR1 SGHAT and CDR2 FQNNGV. The V end lost 3 bases, the J end lost 10 bases, and 10 bases lay between the germline ends. This CDR3 comprises 11 residues. CDR3 amino acids: CASSLGGTQYF. DNA of the CDR3: TGTGCCAGCAGCTTGGGTGGAACCCAGTACTTC.

The chain recombines TRBV7-9 with TRBJ2-1; D is perhaps TRBD1 (6 bases). Germline values: CDR1 SEHNR, CDR2 FQNEAQ (reference sequence). CDR3 size: 14 residues. V lost 3 bases and J 7 bases, leaving 13 bases between the germline ends. The CDR3: CASSLVGTTNEQFF. The CDR3 region has the DNA TGTGCCAGCAGCTTGGTCGGGACAACAAATGAGCAGTTCTTC.

The chain carries TRBV4-2 and TRBJ2-3; 10 bases agree with TRBD1. The CDR3 runs to 14 residues. The J segment lost 4 bases and the V segment lost 4 bases, leaving 2 bases of the junction unmatched. Germline lookup yields CDR1 LGHNA and CDR2 YNFKEQ. The CDR3 DNA reads as TGTGCCAGCAGCCTCGGACAGGGGGCAGATACGCAGTATTTT. As protein: CASSLGQGADTQYF.

The rearrangement uses TRBV7-8 and TRBJ1-3; no clear D gene. The germline V gene has CDR1 SGHVS and CDR2 FQNEAQ. The CDR3 contains 16 residues. Deletions cut 2 bases from V and 0 bases from J, with 11 bases between. The CDR3 DNA reads as TGTGCCAGCAGCTTATCCTCTTACCACTCTGGAAACACCATATATTTT. It specifies CASSLSSYHSGNTIYF. Using reference TRBV7-8 and TRBJ1-3 for the parts outside the CDR3, the full variable domain is GAGVSQSPRYKVAKRGQDVALRCDPISGHVSLFWYQQALGQGPEFLTYFQNEAQLDKSGLPSDRFFAERPEGSVSTLKIQRTQQEDSAVYLCASSLSSYHSGNTIYFGEGSWLTVV.

The V call is TRBV18, the J call TRBJ2-1, with D hard to call. The germline CDR1 and CDR2 sequences are KGHSH and LQKENI. Trimming pared 1 base from V and 4 bases from J, leaving 14 bases between. This CDR3 has 16 residues. This CDR3 reads CASSPLPGTIYNEQFF. The CDR3 nucleotides read TGTGCCAGCTCACCACTCCCGGGTACGATTTACAATGAGCAGTTCTTC.

This chain joins TRBV10-2 and TRBJ1-6; D gene ambiguous. This CDR3 region has 16 residues. V was trimmed by 0 bases and J by 9 bases, leaving 15 bases between them. The germline V gene encodes CDR1 WSHSY and CDR2 SAAADI. The CDR3 coding sequence is TGCGCCAGCAGTGAGTCCACCTTTCCGAAGGTTTCACCCCTCCACTTT. The encoded protein is CASSESTFPKVSPLHF.

This chain uses TRBV7-2 with TRBJ2-2; the D gene is possibly TRBD2 (5 bases). The CDR3 runs 15 residues. V lost 4 bases, J lost 8 bases, and 17 bases lay in between. Germline CDR1 and CDR2: SGHTA and FQGNSA. The CDR3 is CASSYERRVSGELFF. The DNA for the CDR3 is TGTGCCAGCAGCTACGAACGGCGGGTCTCGGGGGAGCTGTTTTTT.

In this sample, this clone turned up many times. The chain has TRBV7-8 and TRBJ1-1; D is possibly TRBD1 (5 bases). Per the germline V gene, CDR1 is SGHVS and CDR2 is FQNEAQ. V was pared by 5 bases and J by 2 bases, with 12 bases between. The CDR3 has 14 amino acids. This CDR3 reads CASSPRRDNTEAFF. In DNA, the CDR3 is TGTGCCAGCAGCCCGCGCCGGGACAACACTGAAGCTTTCTTT.

The chain couples TRBV11-2 to TRBJ2-1, with D uncertain. CDR3 length: 15 residues. V dropped 0 bases and J dropped 1 base, with 7 bases sitting between them. Germline-derived CDR1 and CDR2 are SGHAT and FQNNGV. The DNA for the CDR3 is TGTGCCAGCAGCTTAGAATGGTCGTCCTACAATGAGCAGTTCTTC. It codes for CASSLEWSSYNEQFF.

The rearrangement uses TRBV3-1 (or the pseudogene TRBV3-2) and TRBJ2-7; TRBD2 aligns across 9 bases. The V gene end was trimmed by 3 bases and the J gene end by 2 bases; junction bases not matched to a gene: 17. This CDR3 has 19 amino acids. Germline lookup yields CDR1 LGHDT and CDR2 YNNKEL (reference sequence). The CDR3: CASSQGSGLASPDPYEQYF. CDR3 DNA: TGTGCCAGCAGCCAGGGTAGCGGACTAGCGTCTCCAGACCCCTACGAGCAGTACTTC.

The chain employs TRBV7-9 and TRBJ2-7; D possibly corresponds to TRBD2 (6 bases). The CDR3 loop spans 18 amino acids. The germline gives CDR1 SEHNR, CDR2 FQNEAQ (reference sequence). V lost 4 bases to trimming and J lost 0 bases, with 22 bases between them. Written as DNA, the CDR3 is TGTGCCAGCAGCTCCCCGGGACCGGCTCGGGGGACCTCCTACGAGCAGTACTTC. This translates into CASSSPGPARGTSYEQYF.

The genes are TRBV6-6 and TRBJ1-4, with 8 bases identical to TRBD1. CDR1 is MNHNY, CDR2 SVGAGI, per germline (reference sequence). The CDR3 length is 14 residues. With V trimmed by 8 bases and J by 10 bases, 12 bases remained unmatched. CDR3 residues: CASGQGAGFAKLFF. The CDR3, as DNA: TGTGCCAGCGGGCAGGGGGCTGGATTCGCAAAACTGTTTTTT.

This chain links TRBV4-3 with TRBJ2-1; 8 nucleotides match TRBD2. The germline CDR1 and CDR2 sequences are LGHNA and YSLEER. V lost 4 bases, J lost 9 bases, and 17 bases stayed unmatched. CDR3 length equals 17 residues. The CDR3 DNA sequence: TGCGCCAGCAGCCTCGACCTCTCCGGGGGCGGGGGGCGTGAGCAGTTCTTC. Amino acids: CASSLDLSGGGGREQFF.

V is TRBV5-1 and J is TRBJ2-5; 8 bases fit TRBD1. CDR1 is SGHRS, CDR2 YFSETQ, per germline. After removal of 3 bases from V and 5 bases from J, the junction contained 6 bases not matched to a gene. The CDR3 extends over 14 amino acids. The CDR3 sequence: CASSSGTGGETQYF. For the CDR3, the DNA is TGCGCCAGCAGCTCCGGGACAGGAGGCGAGACCCAGTACTTC.

The CDR3 loop reads CASSFYGTNNQPQHF. The CDR3 DNA reads as TGTGCCAGCAGCTTCTACGGGACAAACAATCAGCCCCAGCATTTT. The gene calls are TRBV7-2 and TRBJ1-5; the D gene is possibly TRBD1 (6 bases). Trimming took 3 bases from V and 3 from J, leaving 12 bases between them. CDR1 SGHTA and CDR2 FQGNSA come from the germline V gene. The CDR3 contains 15 residues.

This CDR3 reads CASSSTGRYGYTF. The CDR3 DNA follows: TGTGCCAGCAGCTCGACAGGGCGTTATGGCTACACCTTC. The chain joins TRBV7-9 to TRBJ1-2, with 7 bases lining up with TRBD1. This CDR3 region has 13 residues. Germline CDR1 is SEHNR and CDR2 is FQNEAQ (reference sequence). V lost 4 bases, J lost 5 bases, and 4 bases stayed unmatched.

The J gene is TRBJ1-2, the V gene TRBV7-8, with 7 bases that match TRBD1. The V gene end was trimmed by 2 bases and the J gene end by 4 bases; junction bases not matched to a gene: 4. This CDR3 has 14 amino acids. Germline-derived CDR1 and CDR2 are SGHVS and FQNEAQ. CDR3 DNA sequence: TGTGCCAGCAGCTTATGGGGACAGACCTATGGCTACACCTTC. This translates into CASSLWGQTYGYTF.

The chain recombines TRBV5-6 with TRBJ2-5; no definite D call. Trimming took off 0 bases at V and 2 bases at J, with 8 bases between the two ends. Germline V CDR1 and CDR2: SGHDT, YYEEEE. This CDR3 has 14 amino acids. The CDR3 sequence is CASSLVQTQETQYF. As DNA, the CDR3 is TGTGCCAGCAGCTTGGTCCAGACTCAAGAGACCCAGTACTTC.

The J gene is TRBJ2-2, the V gene TRBV9; D is perhaps TRBD1 (6 bases). This CDR3 has 15 residues. The V and J ends lost 4 bases and 3 bases respectively, with 13 bases between them. CDR1 SGDLS and CDR2 YYNGEE come from the germline V gene. Written as DNA, the CDR3 is TGTGCCAGCAGCTTGCGGACAGCGGACACCGGGGAGCTGTTTTTT. Protein product: CASSLRTADTGELFF.

J is TRBJ2-7 and V is TRBV7-2; 8 nucleotides align to TRBD1. CDR1 SGHTA and CDR2 FQGNSA come from the germline V gene. V lost 4 bases and J lost 0; bases outside the gene matches: 8. The CDR3 covers 16 residues. DNA for the CDR3: TGTGCCAGCAGCTCCTCCGGGACAGGATTCTCCTACGAGCAGTACTTC. This sequence encodes CASSSSGTGFSYEQYF.

The V call is TRBV4-2, the J call TRBJ2-3, with D possibly matching TRBD1 (6 bases). Trimming shortened V by 4 bases and J by 2 bases, and 19 bases separated the two germline ends. Germline CDR1 is LGHNA and CDR2 is YNFKEQ. This CDR3 is built from 17 residues. The chain's CDR3 is CASSPGAGAVLTDTQYF. The DNA of the CDR3 is TGTGCCAGCAGCCCAGGGGCTGGAGCGGTCCTCACAGATACGCAGTATTTT.

J is TRBJ2-2 and V is TRBV6-2 or TRBV6-3; D may be TRBD1 (5 bases). CDR3 length: 17 residues. The ends were cut back, 5 bases at V and 2 bases at J, with 18 bases in the middle. Germline CDR1 MNHEY, CDR2 SVGEGT. The CDR3 here is CASSVPGRGGNTGELFF. As DNA, the CDR3 is TGTGCCAGCAGTGTACCCGGTAGGGGCGGAAACACCGGGGAGCTGTTTTTT.

This chain connects TRBV7-9 to TRBJ2-1, with unresolved D. The CDR3 totals 15 residues. The germline V gene encodes CDR1 SEHNR and CDR2 FQNEAQ (reference sequence). Trimming stripped 0 bases from V and 1 base from J, with 7 bases between. The CDR3, as DNA: TGTGCCAGCAGCTTAGCTACTCCTTCCTACAATGAGCAGTTCTTC. Translation gives CASSLATPSYNEQFF.

The J gene is TRBJ1-1, the V gene TRBV7-9; possible D gene TRBD1, 5 bases. Trimming cost V 6 bases and J 0 bases, with 17 bases left between them. The CDR3 contains 16 residues. Germline CDR1 and CDR2: SEHNR and FQNEAQ (reference sequence). Here the CDR3 DNA reads TGTGCCAGCAGTAAAGGGGTGGTGGTCATGAACACTGAAGCTTTCTTT. Its translation: CASSKGVVVMNTEAFF.

This clone appeared once. The chain uses TRBV23-1 and TRBJ2-7; 13 nucleotides match TRBD2. TRBV23-1 is an open reading frame, and its role is uncertain. CDR3 length equals 15 residues. The J segment lost 3 bases and the V segment lost 7 bases, leaving 6 bases of the junction unmatched. CDR3 nucleotide sequence: TGCGCCAGCAACCTGGGACTAGCGGGATTCTACGAGCAGTACTTC. Residues: CASNLGLAGFYEQYF.